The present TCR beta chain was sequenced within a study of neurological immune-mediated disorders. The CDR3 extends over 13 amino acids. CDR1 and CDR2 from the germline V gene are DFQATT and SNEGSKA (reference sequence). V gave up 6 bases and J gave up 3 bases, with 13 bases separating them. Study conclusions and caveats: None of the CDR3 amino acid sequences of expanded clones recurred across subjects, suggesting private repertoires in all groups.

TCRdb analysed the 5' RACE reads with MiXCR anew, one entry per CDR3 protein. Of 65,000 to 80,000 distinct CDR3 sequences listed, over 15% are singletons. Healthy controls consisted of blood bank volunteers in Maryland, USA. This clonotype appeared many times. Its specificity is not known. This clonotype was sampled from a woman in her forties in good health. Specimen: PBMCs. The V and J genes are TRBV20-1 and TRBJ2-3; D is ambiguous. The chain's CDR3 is CSAARVETDTQYF. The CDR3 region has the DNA TGCAGTGCGGCTCGGGTCGAAACAGATACGCAGTATTTT.